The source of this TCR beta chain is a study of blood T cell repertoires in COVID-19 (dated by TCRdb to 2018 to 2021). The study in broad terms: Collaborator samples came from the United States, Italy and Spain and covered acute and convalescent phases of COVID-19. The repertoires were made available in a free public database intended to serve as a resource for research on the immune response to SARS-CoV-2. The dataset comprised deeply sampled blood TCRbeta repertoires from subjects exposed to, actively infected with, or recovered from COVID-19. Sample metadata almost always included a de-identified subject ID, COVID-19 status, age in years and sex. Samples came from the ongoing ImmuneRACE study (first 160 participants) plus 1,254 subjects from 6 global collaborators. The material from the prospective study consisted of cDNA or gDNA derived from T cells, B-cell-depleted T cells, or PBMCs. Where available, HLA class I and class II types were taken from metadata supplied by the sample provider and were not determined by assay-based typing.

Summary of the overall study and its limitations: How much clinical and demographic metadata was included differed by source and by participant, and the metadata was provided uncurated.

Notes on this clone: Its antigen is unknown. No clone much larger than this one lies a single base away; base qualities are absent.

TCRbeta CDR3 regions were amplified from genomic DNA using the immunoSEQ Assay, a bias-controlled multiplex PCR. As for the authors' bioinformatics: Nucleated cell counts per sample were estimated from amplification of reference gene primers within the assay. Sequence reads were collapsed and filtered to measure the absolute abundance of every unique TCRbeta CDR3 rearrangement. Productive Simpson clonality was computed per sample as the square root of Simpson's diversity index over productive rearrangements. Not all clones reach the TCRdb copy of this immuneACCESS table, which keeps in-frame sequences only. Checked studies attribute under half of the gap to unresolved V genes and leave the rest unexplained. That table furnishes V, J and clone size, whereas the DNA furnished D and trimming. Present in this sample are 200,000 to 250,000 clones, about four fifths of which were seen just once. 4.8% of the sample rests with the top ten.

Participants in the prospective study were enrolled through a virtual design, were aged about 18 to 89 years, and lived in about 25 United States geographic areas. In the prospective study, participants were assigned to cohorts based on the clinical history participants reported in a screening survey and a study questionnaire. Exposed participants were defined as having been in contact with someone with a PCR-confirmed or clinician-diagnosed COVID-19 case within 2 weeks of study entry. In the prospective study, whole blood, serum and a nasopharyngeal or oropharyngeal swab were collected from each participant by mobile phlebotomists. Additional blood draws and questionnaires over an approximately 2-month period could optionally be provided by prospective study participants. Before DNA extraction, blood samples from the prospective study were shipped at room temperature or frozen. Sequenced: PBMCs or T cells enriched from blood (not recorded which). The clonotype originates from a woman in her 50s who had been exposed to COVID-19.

The CDR3 reads as follows: CASSLRFSPLHF. The base sequence is TGTGCCAGCAGTTTACGGTTTTCACCCCTCCACTTT. The chain couples TRBV28 to TRBJ1-6; the D gene cannot be named for sure. CDR1 and CDR2 are drawn from the germline V gene: MDHEN, SYDVKM. CDR3 length: 12 amino acids, cysteine to phenylalanine. The CDR3 DNA has 36 bases and is translated from base 1. V loses 2 bases, J loses 9 bases, and the germline ends lie 5 bases apart.